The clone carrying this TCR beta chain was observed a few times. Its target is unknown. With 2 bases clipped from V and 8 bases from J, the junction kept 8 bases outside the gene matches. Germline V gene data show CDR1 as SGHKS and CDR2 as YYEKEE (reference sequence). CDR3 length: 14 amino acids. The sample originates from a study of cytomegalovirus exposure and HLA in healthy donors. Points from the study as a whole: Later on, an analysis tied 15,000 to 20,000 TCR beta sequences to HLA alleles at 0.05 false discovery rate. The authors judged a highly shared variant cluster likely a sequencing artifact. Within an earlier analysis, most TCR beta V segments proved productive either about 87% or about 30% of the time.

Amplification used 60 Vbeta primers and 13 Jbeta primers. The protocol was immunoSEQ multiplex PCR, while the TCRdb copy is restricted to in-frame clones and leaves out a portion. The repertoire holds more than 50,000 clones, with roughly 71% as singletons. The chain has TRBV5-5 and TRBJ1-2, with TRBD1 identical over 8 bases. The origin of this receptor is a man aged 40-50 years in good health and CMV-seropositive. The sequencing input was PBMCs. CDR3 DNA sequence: TGTGCCAGCAGCTTAGGACACAGGGGGTTAGGCTACACCTTC. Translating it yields CASSLGHRGLGYTF. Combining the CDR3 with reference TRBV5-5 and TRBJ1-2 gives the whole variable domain DAGVTQSPTHLIKTRGQQVTLRCSPISGHKSVSWYQQVLGQGPQFIFQYYEKEERGRGNFPDRFSARQFPNYSSELNVNALLLGDSALYLCASSLGHRGLGYTFGSGTRLTVV.